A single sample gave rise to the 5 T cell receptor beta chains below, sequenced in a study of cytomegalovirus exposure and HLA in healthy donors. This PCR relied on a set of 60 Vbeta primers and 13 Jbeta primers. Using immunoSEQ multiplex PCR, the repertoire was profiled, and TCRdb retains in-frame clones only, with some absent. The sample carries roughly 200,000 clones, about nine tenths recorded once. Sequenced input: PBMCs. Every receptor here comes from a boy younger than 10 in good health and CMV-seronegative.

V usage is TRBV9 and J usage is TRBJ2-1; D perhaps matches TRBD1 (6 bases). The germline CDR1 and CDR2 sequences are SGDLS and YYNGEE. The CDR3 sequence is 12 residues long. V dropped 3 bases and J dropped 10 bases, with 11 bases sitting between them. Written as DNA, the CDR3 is TGTGCCAGCAGCGAACAGGGACCGGAGCAGTTCTTC. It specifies CASSEQGPEQFF.

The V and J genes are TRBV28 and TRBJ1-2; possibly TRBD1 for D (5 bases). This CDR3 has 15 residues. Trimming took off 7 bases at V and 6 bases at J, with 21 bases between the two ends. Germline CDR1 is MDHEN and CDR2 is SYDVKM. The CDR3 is CASKPNQQVINGYTF. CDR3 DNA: TGTGCCAGCAAGCCCAATCAACAGGTGATAAATGGCTACACCTTC.

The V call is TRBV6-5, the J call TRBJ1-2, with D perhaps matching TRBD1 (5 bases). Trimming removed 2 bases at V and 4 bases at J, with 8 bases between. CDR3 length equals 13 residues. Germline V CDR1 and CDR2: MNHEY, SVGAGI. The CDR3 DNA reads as TGTGCCAGCAGTTACCGACAGTCCTATGGCTACACCTTC. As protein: CASSYRQSYGYTF.

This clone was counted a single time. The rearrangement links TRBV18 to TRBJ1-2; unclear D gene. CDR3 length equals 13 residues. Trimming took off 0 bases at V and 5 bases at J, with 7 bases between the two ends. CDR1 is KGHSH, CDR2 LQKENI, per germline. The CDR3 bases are TGTGCCAGCTCACCACCGGTCCAGTATGGCTACACCTTC. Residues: CASSPPVQYGYTF.

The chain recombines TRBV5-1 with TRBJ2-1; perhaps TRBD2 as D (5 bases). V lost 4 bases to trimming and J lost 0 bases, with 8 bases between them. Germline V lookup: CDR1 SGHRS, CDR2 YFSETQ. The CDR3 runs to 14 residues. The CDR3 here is CASSAAGSYNEQFF. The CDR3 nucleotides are TGCGCCAGCAGCGCGGCGGGCTCCTACAATGAGCAGTTCTTC. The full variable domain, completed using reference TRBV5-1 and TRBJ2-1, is KAGVTQTPRYLIKTRGQQVTLSCSPISGHRSVSWYQQTPGQGLQFLFEYFSETQRNKGNFPGRFSGRQFSNSRSEMNVSTLELGDSALYLCASSAAGSYNEQFFGPGTRLTVL.